This TCR beta chain is from a study of Ad26.COV2.S vaccination and SARS-CoV-2 variants. As for the study in general: The vaccine Ad26.COV2.S was put into the muscle once, or twice with 56 days between. Study observations and caveats: Placebo recipients had lower spike-specific TCR breadth than vaccine recipients. Comparability of non-spike TCR breadth was observed across vaccine and placebo recipients.

Documented treatment: roughly 18 received Ad26.COV2.S at low or high dose, single or two shots; a few received placebo; per-sample allocation not given. The samples date from day 63 after the first vaccine or placebo injection. For this clone: Its antigen is not identified.

Produced via immunoSEQ multiplex PCR; TCRdb's table is partial and in-frame only. The table records hundreds of thousands of clones, about nine tenths of them present only once. The origin of this receptor is a person aged 18-60 years who received the Ad26.COV2.S COVID-19 vaccine or a placebo. The specimen was peripheral blood, collected in a trial of Ad26.COV2.S vaccine versus placebo.

The CDR3 loop is CASSPRDFQETQYF. CDR3 coding DNA: TGTGCCAGCAGCCCCCGGGACTTTCAAGAGACCCAGTACTTC. This rearrangement joins TRBV5-4 to TRBJ2-5; perhaps TRBD2 as D (6 bases). Trimming left V 4 bases short and J 2 bases short, with 12 bases between. The germline V gene encodes CDR1 SGHNT and CDR2 YYREEE (reference sequence). This CDR3 is 14 amino acids long.